These 7 T cell receptor beta chains share one sample of origin, sequenced in a study of blood T cell repertoires in COVID-19. Profiled with immunoSEQ multiplex PCR; TCRdb holds only in-frame clones, not every one. The profile shows approximately 330,000 clones, roughly 90% of them singletons. The sample comprised peripheral blood. Receptors were obtained from a woman aged 50 to 60 with active or convalescent COVID-19.

The V gene is TRBV6-4, the J gene TRBJ1-5; 10 positions agree with TRBD1. The V segment lost 0 bases and the J segment 2 bases; nucleotides outside the gene matches: 7. In germline, CDR1 is MRHNA, CDR2 SNTAGT. CDR3 size: 18 residues. As DNA, the CDR3 is TGTGCCAGCAGTGACTCGGGACGACAGGGGGCTGGCAATCAGCCCCAGCATTTT. Encoded protein: CASSDSGRQGAGNQPQHF.

This chain connects TRBV6-6 to TRBJ1-5; TRBD1 is a possible D gene (6 bases). The germline gives CDR1 MNHNY, CDR2 SVGAGI (reference sequence). V was trimmed by 2 bases and J by 6 bases, leaving 14 bases between them. The CDR3 consists of 15 residues. CDR3 bases: TGTGCCAGCAGTTACCCCAGACAGGATGCTCAGCCCCAGCATTTT. Its translation: CASSYPRQDAQPQHF.

V and J are TRBV5-5 and TRBJ2-5; D is undetermined. V lost 4 bases to trimming and J lost 5 bases, with 18 bases between them. The CDR3 runs to 15 residues. In germline, CDR1 is SGHKS, CDR2 YYEKEE (reference sequence). CDR3 sequence (DNA): TGTGCCAGCAGCCCGACCGGAGTTTTGCACGAGACCCAGTACTTC. Translated, it gives CASSPTGVLHETQYF.

J is TRBJ1-3 and V is TRBV18, with a weak D call TRBD1 (5 bases). V gave up 0 bases and J gave up 4 bases, with 10 bases separating them. Per the germline V gene, CDR1 is KGHSH and CDR2 is LQKENI. There are 15 residues in the CDR3. CDR3 protein: CASSPPGGEGNTIYF. The DNA of the CDR3 is TGTGCCAGCTCACCACCCGGAGGGGAAGGAAACACCATATATTTT.

The rearrangement joins TRBV6-5 to TRBJ1-6; the D gene is possibly TRBD1 (6 bases). Deletions cut 4 bases from V and 10 bases from J, with 17 bases between. CDR3 length equals 15 residues. CDR1 and CDR2 from the germline V gene are MNHEY and SVGAGI. CDR3 DNA: TGTGCCAGCAGTTCCTACAGGGAAACACGGTCACCCCTCCACTTT. It is translated as CASSSYRETRSPLHF.

This clone has more than one count but fewer than ten. The chain employs TRBV28 and TRBJ1-1, with no clear D. V was shortened by 1 base and J by 11 bases, with 17 bases between the two germline ends. The germline V gene has CDR1 MDHEN and CDR2 SYDVKM. This CDR3 comprises 14 residues. DNA of the CDR3: TGTGCCAGCAGTTTATCCCCATCCGACCCGCGGGCTTTCTTT. It yields the protein CASSLSPSDPRAFF.

This chain uses TRBV19 with TRBJ2-7; 9 nucleotides line up with TRBD1. The CDR3 sequence is 14 residues long. Germline-derived CDR1 and CDR2 are LNHDA and SQIVND (reference sequence). V lost 4 bases and J lost 3; bases outside the gene matches: 4. The CDR3 reads CASSTQGQGYEQYF. The CDR3 region has the DNA TGTGCCAGTAGTACCCAGGGACAGGGCTACGAGCAGTACTTC.